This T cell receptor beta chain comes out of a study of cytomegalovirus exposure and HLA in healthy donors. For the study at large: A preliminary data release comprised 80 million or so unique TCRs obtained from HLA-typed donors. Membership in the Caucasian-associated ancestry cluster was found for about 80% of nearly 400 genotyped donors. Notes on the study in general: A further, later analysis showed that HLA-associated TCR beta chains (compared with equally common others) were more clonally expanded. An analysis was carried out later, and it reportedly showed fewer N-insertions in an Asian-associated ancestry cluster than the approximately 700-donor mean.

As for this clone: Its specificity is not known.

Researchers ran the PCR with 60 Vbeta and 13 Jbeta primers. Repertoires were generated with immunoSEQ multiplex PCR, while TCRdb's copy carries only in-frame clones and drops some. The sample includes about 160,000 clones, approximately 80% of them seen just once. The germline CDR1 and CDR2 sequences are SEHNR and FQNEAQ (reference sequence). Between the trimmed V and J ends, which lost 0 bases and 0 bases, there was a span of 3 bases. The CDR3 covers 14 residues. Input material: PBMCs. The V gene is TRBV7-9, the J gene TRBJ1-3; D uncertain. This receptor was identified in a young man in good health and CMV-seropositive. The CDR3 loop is CASSLASSGNTIYF. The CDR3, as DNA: TGTGCCAGCAGCTTAGCCTCCTCTGGAAACACCATATATTTT.